One sample yielded the 20 T cell receptor beta chains listed below, sequenced in a study of OX40 agonist ivuxolimab in advanced cancers. TCRdb's copy holds only in-frame clones and misses some; the assay was immunoSEQ multiplex PCR. Of about 51,000 clones in the sample, roughly 80% were seen once. The material was CD4+ or CD8+ T cells sorted from blood, obtained in a trial of the OX40 agonist ivuxolimab. The receptor set was obtained from an adult with an advanced solid tumor such as melanoma, head and neck, liver or kidney cancer.

V gene TRBV5-1 combines with J gene TRBJ2-3; TRBD2 might be the D (5 bases). The CDR3 length is 15 residues. Trimming shortened V by 7 bases and J by 5 bases, and 20 bases separated the two germline ends. The germline gives CDR1 SGHRS, CDR2 YFSETQ. For the CDR3, the DNA is TGCGCCAGCGCCGAGGGCAGTTCAGAGGGAGATACGCAGTATTTT. This sequence encodes CASAEGSSEGDTQYF.

This chain links TRBV6-1 with TRBJ1-2; the D gene is possibly TRBD1 (6 bases). The CDR3 sequence is 13 residues long. CDR1 MNHNS and CDR2 SASEGT come from the germline V gene. V lost 5 bases and J lost 4, with 11 bases in between. The CDR3 reads CASSPQGGYGYTF. CDR3 sequence (DNA): TGTGCCAGCAGTCCACAGGGAGGCTATGGCTACACCTTC.

CDR3 sequence: CAISASGGARPQFF. The CDR3 bases are TGTGCCATCAGTGCTAGCGGGGGGGCCAGGCCCCAGTTCTTC. The chain is built from TRBV10-3 and TRBJ2-1, with TRBD2 identical over 12 bases. This CDR3 comprises 14 residues. Germline CDR1 and CDR2: ENHRY and SYGVKD. The J segment lost 13 bases and the V segment lost 4 bases, leaving 8 bases of the junction unmatched.

This clone has only a few counts. The V gene is TRBV19, the J gene TRBJ2-5; 13 nucleotides match TRBD2. V shed 4 bases and J 5 bases; nucleotides not matched to a gene: 4. Germline V CDR1 and CDR2: LNHDA, SQIVND (reference sequence). The CDR3 is 15 amino acids. The CDR3 DNA is TGTGCCAGTAGTAAGGGACTAGCGGGACGCGAGACCCAGTACTTC. It translates to CASSKGLAGRETQYF.

The rearrangement joins TRBV7-2 to TRBJ2-4; 10 nucleotides agree with TRBD2. Germline lookup yields CDR1 SGHTA and CDR2 FQGNSA. This CDR3 is built from 13 residues. After removal of 5 bases from V and 10 bases from J, the junction contained 5 bases not matched to a gene. The CDR3 reads CASSEGLADIQYF. As DNA, the CDR3 is TGTGCCAGCAGCGAAGGACTAGCGGATATTCAGTACTTC.

The chain has TRBV29-1 and TRBJ1-1; D remains ambiguous. The germline CDR1 and CDR2 sequences are SQVTM and ANQGSEA. V dropped 7 bases and J dropped 7 bases, with 13 bases sitting between them. This CDR3 is built from 11 residues. In nucleotides, the CDR3 is TGCAGCGGATCTATACGGGTTGAAGCTTTCTTT. It encodes CSGSIRVEAFF.

The V and J genes are TRBV5-1 and TRBJ1-1; D possibly corresponds to TRBD1 (5 bases). Germline lookup yields CDR1 SGHRS and CDR2 YFSETQ. Trimming stripped 0 bases from V and 0 bases from J, with 9 bases between. This CDR3 is built from 15 residues. CDR3 amino acids: CASSLDPGMNTEAFF. Here the CDR3 DNA reads TGCGCCAGCAGCTTGGATCCAGGGATGAACACTGAAGCTTTCTTT.

The CDR3 sequence is CASSWARTDTQYF. The CDR3 DNA follows: TGTGCCAGCAGCTGGGCCCGCACAGATACGCAGTATTTT. V usage is TRBV5-4 and J usage is TRBJ2-3; D gene uncertain. Germline V CDR1 and CDR2: SGHNT, YYREEE (reference sequence). The V end was cut by 3 bases, the J end by 1 base, with 6 bases between. The CDR3 contains 13 residues.

The sample holds one count of this clone. This rearrangement joins TRBV4-2 to TRBJ2-7, with D possibly matching TRBD2 (6 bases). Germline-derived CDR1 and CDR2 are LGHNA and YNFKEQ. V lost 0 bases and J 1 base, leaving 10 bases between the germline ends. This CDR3 contains 15 residues. The CDR3 reads CASSQEAGRSYEQYF. As DNA, the CDR3 is TGTGCCAGCAGCCAAGAGGCAGGGAGGTCCTACGAGCAGTACTTC.

The chain links TRBV7-7 to TRBJ2-2; 13 nucleotides line up with TRBD2. The length of the CDR3 is 18 residues. Losses at the gene ends were 4 bases for V and 5 bases for J; bases not matched to a gene: 10. Germline assignment: CDR1 SSHAT and CDR2 FNYEAQ (reference sequence). CDR3 sequence (DNA): TGTGCCAGCAGCTCCCGGACTAGCGGGGGCCCCTGGACCGGGGAGCTGTTTTTT. This encodes CASSSRTSGGPWTGELFF.

The DNA for the CDR3 is TGTGCCAGCAGCCGTCCGGGAGGCGGGGAGCTGTTTTTT. It specifies CASSRPGGGELFF. This chain connects TRBV7-9 to TRBJ2-2; 7 bases map to TRBD2. Trimming at V came to 5 bases and at J to 7 bases, leaving 4 bases not matched to a gene. The CDR3 has 13 amino acids. Germline V gene data show CDR1 as SEHNR and CDR2 as FQNEAQ (reference sequence).

The genes are TRBV5-1 and TRBJ2-5; TRBD2 is a possible D gene (5 bases). This CDR3 comprises 14 residues. V gave up 4 bases and J gave up 0 bases, with 10 bases separating them. Germline V gene lookup returns CDR1 SGHRS and CDR2 YFSETQ. The CDR3 DNA reads TGCGCCAGCAGCGACCCGGGGAACCAAGAGACCCAGTACTTC. This sequence encodes CASSDPGNQETQYF.

The V call is TRBV29-1, the J call TRBJ1-3; no reliable D call. Germline loops: CDR1 SQVTM, CDR2 ANQGSEA. The CDR3 spans 11 residues. Trimming stripped 8 bases from V and 4 bases from J, with 9 bases between. The CDR3 nucleotides read TGCAGCTCCTTCGAGGGAAACACCATATATTTT. Its translation is CSSFEGNTIYF.

The chain joins TRBV11-3 to TRBJ2-3, with TRBD2 matching over 7 bases. The length of the CDR3 is 15 residues. V gave up 0 bases and J gave up 2 bases; unmatched junction bases: 2. CDR1 SGHNT and CDR2 YENEEA come from the germline V gene. Written as DNA, the CDR3 is TGTGCCAGCAGCTTAGATGGGGGGGTCACAGATACGCAGTATTTT. Translated, it gives CASSLDGGVTDTQYF.

V gene TRBV28 combines with J gene TRBJ2-2; 12 bases fit TRBD2. The length of the CDR3 is 16 residues. The J segment lost 5 bases and the V segment lost 4 bases, leaving 5 bases of the junction unmatched. Germline V gene sequence: CDR1 MDHEN, CDR2 SYDVKM. The CDR3 region is CASSSSGTSGTGELFF. CDR3 nucleotide sequence: TGTGCCAGCAGTTCTTCCGGGACTAGCGGGACCGGGGAGCTGTTTTTT.

The chain recombines TRBV7-2 with TRBJ2-3; tentative D call: TRBD2 (5 bases). CDR3 length equals 14 residues. Trimming took 0 bases from V and 6 from J, leaving 10 bases between them. Germline V gene data show CDR1 as SGHTA and CDR2 as FQGNSA. The CDR3 loop is CASSLASAPDTQYF. Here the CDR3 DNA reads TGTGCCAGCAGCTTAGCTAGCGCCCCGGATACGCAGTATTTT.

The J gene is TRBJ2-7, the V gene TRBV5-1, with TRBD2 as a possible D gene (5 bases). CDR1 and CDR2 from the germline V gene are SGHRS and YFSETQ. The CDR3 covers 13 residues. V was shortened by 5 bases and J by 2 bases, with 11 bases between the two germline ends. The CDR3 loop reads CASRLEGTYEQYF. DNA for the CDR3: TGCGCCAGCAGACTTGAGGGTACCTACGAGCAGTACTTC.

The chain couples TRBV5-1 to TRBJ2-1, with 7 bases fitting TRBD2. CDR1 is SGHRS, CDR2 YFSETQ, per germline. V was pared by 4 bases and J by 5 bases, with 6 bases of the junction left unmatched. CDR3 length: 14 amino acids. The CDR3 bases are TGCGCCAGCAGCCACGGGACTACCAACAATGAGCAGTTCTTC. Amino acids: CASSHGTTNNEQFF.

The chain carries TRBV6-1 and TRBJ1-1; D not resolved. Trimming left V 6 bases short and J 3 bases short, with 8 bases between. There are 12 residues in the CDR3. Germline assignment: CDR1 MNHNS and CDR2 SASEGT. The DNA for the CDR3 is TGTGCCAGCAGCACCGGTTACACTGAAGCTTTCTTT. Translating it yields CASSTGYTEAFF.

V is TRBV6-6 and J is TRBJ1-5; maybe TRBD1 (5 bases). CDR3 length: 14 amino acids. Germline CDR1 and CDR2: MNHNY and SVGAGI (reference sequence). V shed 0 bases and J shed 8 bases, with 11 bases lying between them. As DNA, the CDR3 is TGTGCCAGCAGTTACTCACAGGCTCAGAAGCCCCAGCATTTT. Protein: CASSYSQAQKPQHF.